This is a list of T cell receptor beta chains from one sample in a study of blood T cells in healthy people across ages. MiXCR, run by TCRdb on the 5' RACE reads, gives a single entry per CDR3 protein. The data hold around 1.7 million distinct CDR3 sequences, with roughly 27% observed a single time. The material sequenced was blood. These receptors all come from a woman in her thirties in good health. The CDR3 runs from the conserved cysteine through the conserved F or W.

v_call,j_call,cdr3_aa
TRBV20-1,TRBJ2-1,CSAWGLAGDYNEQFF
TRBV12-3/TRBV12-4,TRBJ1-5,CASSFGGTLNQPQHF
TRBV2,TRBJ2-6,CASSGQGSGANVLTF
TRBV3-1,TRBJ1-1,CASSQDSWGLNTEAFF
TRBV11-2,TRBJ2-7,CASSLDRDVAYEQYF
TRBV3-1,TRBJ2-1,CASSRMGTNRFF
TRBV7-8,TRBJ2-7,CASSLGQTRELYF
TRBV29-1,TRBJ2-3,CSVARDGDTQYF
TRBV4-1,TRBJ1-6,CASRLGTGGRSPLHF
TRBV29-1,TRBJ1-1,CCVEQGKNTEAFF
TRBV3-1,TRBJ2-4,CASSQRNIQYF
TRBV7-3,-,CASSQDGLGSEQYF
TRBV7-9,TRBJ1-5,CASESDRSSNQPQHF
TRBV18,TRBJ2-4,CASSPQQGDNEQYF
TRBV11-2,TRBJ1-1,CASSFLRAGTEAFF
TRBV10-3,TRBJ1-2,CAISESTGLTATF
TRBV7-2,TRBJ2-5,CASSQSGIQETQYF
TRBV7-2,TRBJ2-2,CASSPRYLGGGTGELFF
TRBV3-1,TRBJ2-4,CASSPGTGVGNIQYF
TRBV28,TRBJ2-1,CASSRIGLAGRFF
TRBV5-1,TRBJ2-3,CASRAENRPTQYF
TRBV27,TRBJ2-7,CASSVEQDPEAQYF
TRBV5-1,TRBJ2-7,CASSLGAIRETYEQYF
TRBV7-2,TRBJ2-7,CASSLDQGSEQYF
TRBV5-1,TRBJ2-1,CASSSHRGRGNEQFF
TRBV28,TRBJ2-5,CASSFGRSKEQYF
TRBV6-2/TRBV6-3,TRBJ1-5,CASNDRVNQPQHF
TRBV27,TRBJ2-3,CASSTHTDTQYF
TRBV7-6,TRBJ2-1,CASSPRRRQGAGEQFF
TRBV12-3/TRBV12-4,TRBJ1-4,CASSPKEKLFF
TRBV28,TRBJ2-1,CASGYYSGGGSYNEQFF
TRBV29-1,TRBJ2-3,CSVEAQDTQYF
TRBV7-9,TRBJ2-5,CASSSDRDYGVETQYF
TRBV4-1,TRBJ2-7,CASSQGTAGIYEQYF
TRBV7-9,TRBJ1-5,CASSSETALNQPQHF
TRBV9,TRBJ2-2,CASSVAGWGGAGELFF
TRBV19,TRBJ1-5,CASRRRDLNQPQHF
TRBV7-2,TRBJ2-3,CASSSKRGTDTQYF
TRBV11-2,TRBJ1-5,CASSRGGQNNQPQHF
TRBV6-2/TRBV6-3,TRBJ2-7,CASATGVYEQYF
TRBV12-3/TRBV12-4,TRBJ1-4,CASSLGTGVEEKLFF
TRBV20-1,TRBJ2-1,CSANSPRDRDSNEQFF
TRBV7-2,TRBJ2-7,CASSVGRGLYEQYF
TRBV4-2,TRBJ1-2,CASSQERGENYGYTF
TRBV24-1,TRBJ2-5,CATSDEARETQYF
TRBV3-1,TRBJ1-2,CASSQMGQGGGYTF